This record covers a single T cell receptor beta chain. The target antigen is unknown. The assay was immunoSEQ multiplex PCR, and TCRdb's table has in-frame clones only and misses some. This table has 150,000 to 200,000 clones, 87% appearing once. The source of the sample is a study of Ad26.COV2.S vaccination and SARS-CoV-2 variants. Study findings and constraints: Placebo and vaccine recipients had non-spike TCR breadth that was similar.

The specimen comprised peripheral blood, sampled after recovery from COVID-19. This TCR was recovered from a human donor who had recovered from COVID-19.

The CDR3 loop is CASSFSLLAGDLYNEQFF. CDR3 in DNA: TGTGCCAGCAGCTTCTCCCTACTAGCGGGAGATCTCTACAATGAGCAGTTCTTC. This sequence joins TRBV7-8 and TRBJ2-1, with 11 bases matching TRBD2. The junction had 10 bases not matched to a gene; V was cut back by 3 bases and J by 3 bases. The germline CDR1 and CDR2 sequences are SGHVS and FQNEAQ. There are 18 residues in the CDR3. The full variable domain, its missing parts supplied by reference TRBV7-8 and TRBJ2-1, is GAGVSQSPRYKVAKRGQDVALRCDPISGHVSLFWYQQALGQGPEFLTYFQNEAQLDKSGLPSDRFFAERPEGSVSTLKIQRTQQEDSAVYLCASSFSLLAGDLYNEQFFGPGTRLTVL.